The present entry profiles one TCR beta chain with its context. Unstimulated PBMCs were sorted into CD3+CD4+ and CD3+CD8+ populations. This record comes from a study of T cell clones after liver transplantation. Whole-study context: Liver transplant recipients had immunosuppression withdrawal attempted within 2 years. Apart from three HCV-positive recipients, transplants were for non-autoimmune, non-viral reasons.

Clones were sequenced by immunoSEQ multiplex PCR, and TCRdb holds only the in-frame ones, with some missing. Of 75,000 to 85,000 clones listed, roughly 83% were seen once; the top ten hold 2.8%. The clonotype originates from a human patient who received a liver transplant. Some of the T cells might come from the graft donor. Sequenced material: CD4+ T cells from blood, taken at the 22-month timepoint.

The CDR3 protein is CASRLGDGGGAQYF. In nucleotides, the CDR3 is TGTGCCAGCCGCCTCGGGGATGGCGGAGGGGCCCAGTACTTC. The rearrangement joins TRBV28 to TRBJ2-5; D is possibly TRBD2 (6 bases). The CDR3 length is 14 residues. Germline values: CDR1 MDHEN, CDR2 SYDVKM. With 8 bases removed from V and 9 bases from J, the gap between germline ends came to 22 bases. Using reference TRBV28 and TRBJ2-5 for the parts outside the CDR3, the full variable domain is DVKVTQSSRYLVKRTGEKVFLECVQDMDHENMFWYRQDPGLGLRLIYFSYDVKMKEKGDIPEGYSVSREKKERFSLILESASTNQTSMYLCASRLGDGGGAQYFGPGTRLLVL.